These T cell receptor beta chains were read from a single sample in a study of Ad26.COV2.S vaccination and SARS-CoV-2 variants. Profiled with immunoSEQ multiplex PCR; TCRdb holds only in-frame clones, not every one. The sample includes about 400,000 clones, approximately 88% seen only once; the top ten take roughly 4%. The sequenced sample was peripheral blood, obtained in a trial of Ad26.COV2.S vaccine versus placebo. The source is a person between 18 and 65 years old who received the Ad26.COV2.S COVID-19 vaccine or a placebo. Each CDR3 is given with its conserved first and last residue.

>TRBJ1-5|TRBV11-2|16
CASSLAFGGRGFPQHF
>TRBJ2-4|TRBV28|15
CASSWRGPAKNIQYF
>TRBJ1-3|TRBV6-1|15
CASSEASGPGNTIYF
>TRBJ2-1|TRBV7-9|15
CASSLGGTRTNEQFF
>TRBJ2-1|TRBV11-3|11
CASSLGSKQFF
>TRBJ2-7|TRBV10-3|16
CAISGKTGQQPNEQYF
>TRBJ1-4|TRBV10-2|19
CASRGWPGPLKSTNEKLFF
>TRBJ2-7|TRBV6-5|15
CASSYPGQESYEQYF
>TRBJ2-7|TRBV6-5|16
CASSYSSMAGSYEQYF
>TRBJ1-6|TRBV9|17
CASSVVSRDGYNSPLHF
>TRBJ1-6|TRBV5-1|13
CASSGGGRSPLHF
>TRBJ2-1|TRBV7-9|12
CASSPTPREQFF
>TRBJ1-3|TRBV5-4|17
CASTLDGAAPSGNTIYF
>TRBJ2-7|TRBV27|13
CASSLSYSGEQYF
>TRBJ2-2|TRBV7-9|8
CASPELFF
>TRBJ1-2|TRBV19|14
CASSGRGQEDGYTF
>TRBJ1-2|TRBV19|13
CASSTRDLYGYTF
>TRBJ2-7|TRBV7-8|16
CASSHLGTVESYEQYF
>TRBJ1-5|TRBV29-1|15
CSMLRGRTYDQPQHF
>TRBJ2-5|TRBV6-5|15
CASRGTGVLGETQYF
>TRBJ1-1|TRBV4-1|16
CASSQFGQGMNTEAFF
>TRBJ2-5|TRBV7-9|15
CASSLGAGFRETQYF
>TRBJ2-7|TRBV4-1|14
CASSQEGLTYEQYF
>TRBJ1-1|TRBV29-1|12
CSVDQDNTEAFF
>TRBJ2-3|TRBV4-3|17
CASSPTPSSGAADTQYF
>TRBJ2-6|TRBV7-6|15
CASSFDGLRANVLTF
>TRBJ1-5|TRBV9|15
CASSAGPYSNQPQHF
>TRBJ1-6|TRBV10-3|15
CAISGQVSGNSPLHF
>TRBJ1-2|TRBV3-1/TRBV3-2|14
CASSHGTDEYGYTF
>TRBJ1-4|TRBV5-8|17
CASSLATIRVANEKLFF
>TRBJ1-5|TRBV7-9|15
CASSSDGSPNQPQHF
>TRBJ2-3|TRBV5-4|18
CASPPCPGLAGSTDTQYF
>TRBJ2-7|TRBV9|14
CASSVDTASYEQYF
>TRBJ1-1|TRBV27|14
CASSPRPGGTEAFF
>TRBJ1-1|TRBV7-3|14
CASSPRQGDTEAFF
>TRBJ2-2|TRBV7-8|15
CASSLAGQSTGELFF
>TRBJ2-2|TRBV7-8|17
CASSLGLAGDLFGELFF
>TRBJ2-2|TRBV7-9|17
CASSPPQVGGYTGELFF
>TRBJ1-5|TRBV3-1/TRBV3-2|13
CASSQGTGGLQHF
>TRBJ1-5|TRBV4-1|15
CASSQDRDRGQPQHF